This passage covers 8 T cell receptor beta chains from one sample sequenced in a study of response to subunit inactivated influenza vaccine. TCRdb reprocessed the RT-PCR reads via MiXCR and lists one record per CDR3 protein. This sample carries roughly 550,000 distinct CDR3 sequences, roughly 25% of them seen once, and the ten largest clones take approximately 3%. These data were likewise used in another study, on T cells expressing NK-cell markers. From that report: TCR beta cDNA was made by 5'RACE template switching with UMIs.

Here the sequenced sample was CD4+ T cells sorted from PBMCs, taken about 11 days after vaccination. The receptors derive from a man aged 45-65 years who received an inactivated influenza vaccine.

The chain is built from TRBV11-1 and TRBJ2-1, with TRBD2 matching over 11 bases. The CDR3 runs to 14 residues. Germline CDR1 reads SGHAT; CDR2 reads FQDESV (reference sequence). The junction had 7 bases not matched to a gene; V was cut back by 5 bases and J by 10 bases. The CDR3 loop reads CASSVNSGRVEQFF. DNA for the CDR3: TGTGCCAGCAGCGTTAATAGCGGGAGGGTGGAGCAGTTCTTC.

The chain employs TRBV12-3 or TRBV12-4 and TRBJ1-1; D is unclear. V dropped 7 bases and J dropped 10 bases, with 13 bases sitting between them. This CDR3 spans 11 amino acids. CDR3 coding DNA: TGTGCCAGCACCCCTTCCCTGGGAGCTTTCTTT. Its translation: CASTPSLGAFF.

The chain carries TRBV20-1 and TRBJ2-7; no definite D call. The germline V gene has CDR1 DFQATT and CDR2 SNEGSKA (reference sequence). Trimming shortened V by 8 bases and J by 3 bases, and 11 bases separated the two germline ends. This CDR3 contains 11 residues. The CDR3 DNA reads TGCAGTCTGGGTGGTCTCTACGAGCAGTACTTC. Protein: CSLGGLYEQYF.

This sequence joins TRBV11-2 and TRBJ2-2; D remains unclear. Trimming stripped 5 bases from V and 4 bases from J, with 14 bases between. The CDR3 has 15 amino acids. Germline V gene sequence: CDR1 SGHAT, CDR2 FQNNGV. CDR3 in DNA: TGTGCCAGCAGCCCGAAAATGAGTCTCACCGGGGAGCTGTTTTTT. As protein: CASSPKMSLTGELFF.

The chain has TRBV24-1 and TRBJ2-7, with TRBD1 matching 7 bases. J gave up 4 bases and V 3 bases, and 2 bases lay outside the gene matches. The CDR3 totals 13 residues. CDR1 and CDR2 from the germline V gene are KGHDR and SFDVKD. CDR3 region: CATSDGGQYEQYF. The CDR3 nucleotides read TGTGCCACCAGTGATGGGGGACAGTACGAGCAGTACTTC.

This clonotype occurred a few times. This chain's CDR3 is CASSQHGTGAQPQHF. The CDR3 DNA sequence: TGTGCCAGCAGTCAACATGGGACAGGGGCTCAGCCCCAGCATTTT. The chain uses TRBV6-1 and TRBJ1-5, with 10 bases that match TRBD1. Germline V gives CDR1 MNHNS, CDR2 SASEGT. The CDR3 runs to 15 residues. V was pared by 5 bases and J by 6 bases, with 7 bases of the junction left unmatched.

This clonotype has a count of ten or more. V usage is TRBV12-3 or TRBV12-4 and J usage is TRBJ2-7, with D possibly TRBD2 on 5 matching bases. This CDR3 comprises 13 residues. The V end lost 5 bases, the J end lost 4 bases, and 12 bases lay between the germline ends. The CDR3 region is CASSQQTIYEQYF. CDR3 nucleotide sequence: TGTGCCAGCAGTCAGCAGACTATTTACGAGCAGTACTTC.

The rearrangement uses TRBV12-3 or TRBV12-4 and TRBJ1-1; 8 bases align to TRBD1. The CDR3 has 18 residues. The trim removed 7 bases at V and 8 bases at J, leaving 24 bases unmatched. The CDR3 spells CASTTSQVWDRRDWEAFF. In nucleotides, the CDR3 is TGTGCCAGCACCACGTCGCAAGTGTGGGACAGGAGGGATTGGGAAGCTTTCTTT.